The TCR beta chain under discussion was sequenced for a study of OX40 agonist ivuxolimab in advanced cancers. Between the trimmed V and J ends, which lost 3 bases and 3 bases, there was a span of 9 bases. CDR3 length: 12 amino acids. CDR1 GTSNPN and CDR2 SVGIG come from the germline V gene (reference sequence). TCRdb's table, derived via immunoSEQ multiplex PCR, lists solely in-frame clones and lacks some. The repertoire consists of about 55,000 clones, with 88% occurring once and the leading ten covering 6.9%. The material sequenced was CD4+ or CD8+ T cells sorted from blood, taken in a trial of the OX40 agonist ivuxolimab. The receptor's source is an adult with an advanced solid tumor such as melanoma, head and neck, liver or kidney cancer. The gene calls are TRBV30 and TRBJ2-7; no clear D gene. As DNA, the CDR3 is TGTGCCTGGAGGTACCCCGGCTACGAGCAGTACTTC. Translated: CAWRYPGYEQYF.